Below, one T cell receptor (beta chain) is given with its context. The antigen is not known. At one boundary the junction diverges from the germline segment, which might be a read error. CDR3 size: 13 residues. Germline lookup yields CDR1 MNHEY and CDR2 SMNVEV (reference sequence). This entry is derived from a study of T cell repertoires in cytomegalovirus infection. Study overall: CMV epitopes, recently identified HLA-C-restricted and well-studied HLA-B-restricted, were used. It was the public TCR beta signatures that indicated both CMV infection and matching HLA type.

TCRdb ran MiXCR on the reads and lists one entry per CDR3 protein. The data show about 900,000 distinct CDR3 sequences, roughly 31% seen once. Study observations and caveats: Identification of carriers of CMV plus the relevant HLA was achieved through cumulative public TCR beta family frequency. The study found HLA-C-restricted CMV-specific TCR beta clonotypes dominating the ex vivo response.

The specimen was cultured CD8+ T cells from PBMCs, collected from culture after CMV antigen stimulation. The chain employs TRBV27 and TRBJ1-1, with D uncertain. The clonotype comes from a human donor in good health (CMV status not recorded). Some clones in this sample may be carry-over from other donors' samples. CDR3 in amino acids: CVSSLMMNTEAFF. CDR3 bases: TGTGTCAGCAGTTTAATGATGAACACTGAAGCTTTCTTT.